This T cell receptor beta chain was observed in a study of a mutant IDH1 vaccine in newly diagnosed glioma (dated by TCRdb to the early 2020s). General notes on the study: Patients were given eight vaccinations, in weeks 1, 3, 5, 7, 11, 15, 19 and 23, which matched visits V03 through V10. The 32 treated patients were approximately 62% male and around 40% female, with a mean age of around 40 years. Vaccination was initiated 4-6 weeks after radiotherapy alone, or concurrently with temozolomide cycles in the chemotherapy-containing groups. Peripheral blood samples were drawn at six visits, namely V03 (baseline), V05, V07, V10, V12 and V13. Longitudinal TCRB deep sequencing was performed for roughly 25 treated patients wherever samples were available for exploratory analyses. Prior to enrollment, patients had been given standard therapy consisting of radiotherapy alone, temozolomide alone, or radiochemotherapy with temozolomide, with the combination given to most patients. The paper as a whole reports these results and caveats: PBMC samples for TCRB deep sequencing were selected based on availability. It was noted by the authors that analyses of patient blood samples could not be reproduced owing to sample limitations. Changes in the top peripheral T cell clonotypes picked up by TCRB sequencing did not appear to be linked to pseudoprogression. Vaccine-induced immune responses across multiple MHC alleles were detected in 93.3% of patients.

The time point label corresponds to: week 23, last vaccination. Every vaccine dose consisted of 300 ug of a 20-mer mutant IDH1 peptide in Montanide, administered subcutaneously together with topical imiquimod. The donors had newly diagnosed IDH1-mutant astrocytomas of WHO grade 3 or 4 that showed loss of nuclear ATRX. The samples were drawn from NOA16, a multicentre, single-arm, open-label phase I trial in Germany that tested a mutant IDH1 peptide vaccine in humans for the first time. Genomic DNA for TCRB sequencing was isolated from EDTA blood with the DNeasy Blood and Tissue Kit. Receptors were amplified or captured by the immunoSEQ multiplex PCR assay. Rearranged TCR beta chain sequences were amplified using the hsTCRB Kit according to the manufacturer's protocol. TCRB libraries were sequenced on an Illumina MiSeq. As for the authors' bioinformatics: The kit vendor's proprietary platform handled demultiplexing, trimming and gene mapping. TCRdb retrieved this table from immuneACCESS and kept in-frame rearrangements only. Not all clones are present; in checked studies, unresolved V genes account for under half, and no reason is known for the remainder. V, J and clone size were drawn from that table, and D and trimming were deduced from the DNA. The sample has around 26,000 clones on record, 80% to 85% of them singletons. The leading ten clones occupy roughly 18% of the sample.

A note on this clone: Its recognized antigen is unknown. One base away there is no much larger clone; base qualities are not given.

Taken from the germline V gene, the CDR1 and CDR2 loops are SGHRS and YFSETQ. The CDR3 measures 14 amino acids from cysteine to phenylalanine. Only the CDR3 part of the read is kept: 42 bases, read in frame from the first base. The germline ends are 13 bases apart after V is trimmed by 4 bases and J by 5 bases. Recombination joined TRBV5-1 with TRBJ1-5; D gene: possibly TRBD1, on 5 matching bases. This sequence was found in a woman in her 30s with glioma. Specimen: PBMCs, collected from a glioma patient whose treatment included an IDH1 peptide vaccine. The CDR3 amino acid sequence is: CASSLDLGDQPQHF. The nucleotides are TGCGCCAGCAGCCTGGACCTGGGGGATCAGCCCCAGCATTTT. The CDR3 plus the reference TRBV5-1 and TRBJ1-5 genes for the other parts give the full variable domain: KAGVTQTPRYLIKTRGQQVTLSCSPISGHRSVSWYQQTPGQGLQFLFEYFSETQRNKGNFPGRFSGRQFSNSRSEMNVSTLELGDSALYLCASSLDLGDQPQHFGDGTRLSIL.